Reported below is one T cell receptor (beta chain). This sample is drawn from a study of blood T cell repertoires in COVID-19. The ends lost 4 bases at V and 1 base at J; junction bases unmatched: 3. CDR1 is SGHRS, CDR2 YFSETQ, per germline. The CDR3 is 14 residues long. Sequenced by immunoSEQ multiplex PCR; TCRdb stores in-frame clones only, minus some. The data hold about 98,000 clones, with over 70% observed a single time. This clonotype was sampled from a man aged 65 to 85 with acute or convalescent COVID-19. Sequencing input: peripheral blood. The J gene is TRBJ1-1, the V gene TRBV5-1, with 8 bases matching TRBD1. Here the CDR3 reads CASSADRANTEAFF. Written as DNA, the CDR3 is TGCGCCAGCAGCGCGGACAGGGCGAACACTGAAGCTTTCTTT.